This T cell receptor beta chain was sequenced for a study of T cells after yellow fever vaccination. At the level of the study: Any fraction with a low cell number was prepared using SMART-Seq v4 Ultra Low Input.

The CDR3 extends over 13 amino acids. Trimming shortened V by 0 bases and J by 2 bases, and 7 bases separated the two germline ends. The germline CDR1 and CDR2 sequences are DFQATT and SNEGSKA (reference sequence). In the case of this clonotype: The antigen remains undetermined.

TCRdb analysed the 5' RACE reads with MiXCR anew, one entry per CDR3 protein. The repertoire includes approximately 110,000 distinct CDR3 sequences, under 8% of them detected once, and 2.5% sits in the top ten. Broader study findings: Peaking faster, on day 5 versus 15, the secondary response was nonetheless weaker. Sorted repertoires could include abundant contaminating clonotypes from bulk cells.

Sequenced here: CD4+ T cells sorted from PBMCs, sampled less than 11 days after the first yellow fever vaccination. This chain uses TRBV20-1 with TRBJ1-2; D ambiguous. The receptor was derived from a man aged 18-30 years who received the YFV17D yellow fever vaccine. CDR3 coding DNA: TGCAGTGCTAGAGATTACCGGAACTATGGCTACACCTTC. Residues: CSARDYRNYGYTF.